These 26 T cell receptor beta chains came from one sample sequenced in a study of blood T cells in healthy people across ages. A second PCR of roughly 6 to 12 cycles used a sample-barcoded 5' primer and a J-beta primer mix. In TCRdb, the 5' RACE reads were re-called with MiXCR into one record per CDR3 protein. The repertoire has roughly 2 million distinct CDR3 sequences, roughly 52% of them found once; the top ten carry more than 2%. Source material: blood. These TCRs come from a middle-aged woman in good health.

This clonotype appeared a few times. The rearrangement uses TRBV4-1 and TRBJ1-5, with D hard to call. CDR1 and CDR2 (germline): MGHRA, YSYEKL. The CDR3 is 16 amino acids. Trimming stripped 1 base from V and 8 bases from J, with 18 bases between. The CDR3 nucleotides are TGCGCCAGCAGCCAAGTCCGTGGAGACAAATCTGAGCCCCAGCATTTT. This sequence encodes CASSQVRGDKSEPQHF.

V and J are TRBV6-2 or TRBV6-3 and TRBJ2-5; possible D gene TRBD2, 6 bases. TRBJ2-7 explains the end of the DNA better; the J call may be wrong. Looked up from germline, CDR1 is MNHEY and CDR2 is SVGEGT. The CDR3 covers 16 residues. CDR3 sequence (DNA): TGTGCCAGCAGTTACTGGGTGAGCGGGCGTGTAGGCGAGCAGTACTTC. As protein: CASSYWVSGRVGEQYF.

The rearrangement joins TRBV6-5 to TRBJ2-2, with 10 bases matching TRBD1. Germline V lookup: CDR1 MNHEY, CDR2 SVGAGI. This CDR3 has 15 residues. V gave up 4 bases and J gave up 6 bases; unmatched junction bases: 5. CDR3 in amino acids: CASSSGTGDSGELFF. The CDR3 DNA sequence: TGTGCCAGCAGTTCCGGGACAGGGGACTCCGGGGAGCTGTTTTTT.

The chain recombines TRBV28 with TRBJ2-7; D ambiguous. Judging by the DNA end, TRBJ2-5 fits better; the J call may be wrong. The germline V gene has CDR1 MDHEN and CDR2 SYDVKM. The CDR3 has 14 residues. The CDR3 DNA reads TGTGCCAGCAGTTTAGTACACCTCCAAGAGACCCAGTACTTC. Residues: CASSLVHLQETQYF.

This rearrangement joins TRBV20-1 to TRBJ2-1; weak D call: TRBD2 (5 bases). V lost 0 bases to trimming and J lost 7 bases, with 13 bases between them. CDR3 length: 14 amino acids. CDR1 DFQATT and CDR2 SNEGSKA come from the germline V gene (reference sequence). CDR3 bases: TGCAGTGCTAGAGATGGGCGCCCGGGGAATGAGCAGTTCTTC. As protein: CSARDGRPGNEQFF.

The chain uses TRBV28 and TRBJ1-2; D is unclear. Trimming took 7 bases from V and 4 from J, leaving 13 bases between them. The germline CDR1 and CDR2 sequences are MDHEN and SYDVKM. CDR3 size: 13 residues. In DNA form, the CDR3 reads TGTGCCAGCACCGGATCGACGGGCTATGGCTACACCTTC. Its protein product is CASTGSTGYGYTF.

The V and J genes are TRBV4-1 and TRBJ2-6; no firm D call. This CDR3 spans 13 amino acids. The ends were cut back, 7 bases at V and 3 bases at J, with 7 bases in the middle. The germline V gene has CDR1 MGHRA and CDR2 YSYEKL. CDR3: CASKAVGANVLTF. DNA of the CDR3: TGCGCCAGCAAGGCGGTTGGGGCCAACGTCCTGACTTTC.

The chain carries TRBV12-3 or TRBV12-4 and TRBJ1-1; no clear D gene. V dropped 3 bases and J dropped 7 bases, with 9 bases sitting between them. This CDR3 spans 12 amino acids. The CDR3 spells CASSFQAGEAFF. As DNA, the CDR3 is TGTGCCAGCAGTTTCCAGGCGGGTGAAGCTTTCTTT.

This sequence joins TRBV7-9 and TRBJ1-2; tentatively, D is TRBD1 (5 bases). Germline lookup yields CDR1 SEHNR and CDR2 FQNEAQ (reference sequence). V was pared by 3 bases and J by 8 bases, with 19 bases between. This CDR3 region has 15 residues. As DNA, the CDR3 is TGTGCCAGCAGCTTGCCGTCCAACGGGGGTTTGGGCTACACCTTC. Its protein product is CASSLPSNGGLGYTF.

This clonotype was observed a handful of times. This chain links TRBV5-1 with TRBJ2-5; 7 bases match TRBD1. The ends lost 4 bases at V and 2 bases at J; junction bases unmatched: 5. CDR3 length: 14 amino acids. CDR1 and CDR2 (germline): SGHRS, YFSETQ. CDR3 loop: CASSPTGQQETQYF. CDR3 coding DNA: TGCGCCAGCAGCCCAACGGGACAGCAAGAGACCCAGTACTTC.

The CDR3 DNA reads as TGTGCCACCAGCAGAGACTCGGGGGGGCCAATGAGTGATGAGCAGTTCTTC. It encodes CATSRDSGGPMSDEQFF. The V call is TRBV15, the J call TRBJ2-1; TRBD2 matches at 8 bases. The CDR3 runs 17 residues. Germline CDR1 is LNHNV and CDR2 is YYDKDF (reference sequence). The V gene end was trimmed by 0 bases and the J gene end by 8 bases; junction bases not matched to a gene: 12.

The chain couples TRBV12-3 or TRBV12-4 to TRBJ1-2, with 8 bases fitting TRBD1. The CDR3 has 13 residues. J gave up 7 bases and V 5 bases, and 6 bases lay outside the gene matches. CDR3 DNA sequence: TGTGCCAGCAGTCCTACAGGGGGTCGTGGCTACACCTTC. It yields the protein CASSPTGGRGYTF.

DNA for the CDR3: TGTGCCAGCAGTCTTCCTCCGGGACAGGTTAACACCGGGGAGCTGTTTTTT. Amino acids: CASSLPPGQVNTGELFF. This sequence joins TRBV12-3 or TRBV12-4 and TRBJ2-2, with 8 bases aligning to TRBD1. The trim removed 5 bases at V and 2 bases at J, leaving 10 bases unmatched. This CDR3 comprises 17 residues.

The chain has TRBV24-1 and TRBJ2-1; 14 nucleotides align to TRBD2. The CDR3 totals 19 residues. Losses at the gene ends were 0 bases for V and 4 bases for J; bases not matched to a gene: 7. Germline CDR1 and CDR2: KGHDR and SFDVKD. The DNA of the CDR3 is TGTGCCACCAGTGATTTGGGGACTAGCGGGGGAGCCAAGTACAATGAGCAGTTCTTC. Translating gives CATSDLGTSGGAKYNEQFF.

This chain uses TRBV12-3 or TRBV12-4 with TRBJ1-2, with D maybe TRBD1 (5 bases). CDR3 size: 15 residues. V lost 3 bases and J 4 bases, leaving 15 bases between the germline ends. CDR3 in amino acids: CASSFPDIQFYGYTF. The CDR3 nucleotides are TGTGCCAGCAGTTTCCCGGACATTCAGTTCTATGGCTACACCTTC.

The chain carries TRBV6-1 and TRBJ2-3, with D hard to call. V lost 8 bases and J lost 2, with 11 bases in between. The length of the CDR3 is 13 residues. Germline-derived CDR1 and CDR2 are MNHNS and SASEGT. CDR3 sequence: CASVQINTDTQYF. The CDR3 nucleotides read TGTGCCAGCGTACAGATAAACACAGATACGCAGTATTTT.

The rearrangement links TRBV7-2 to TRBJ2-5; 12 bases match TRBD2. The V gene end was trimmed by 6 bases and the J gene end by 4 bases; junction bases not matched to a gene: 9. CDR3 length: 16 residues. Germline V CDR1 and CDR2: SGHTA, FQGNSA. The CDR3 reads CASSYGLAGSGETQYF. In DNA, the CDR3 is TGTGCCAGCAGTTACGGACTAGCGGGGTCGGGAGAGACCCAGTACTTC.

The chain has TRBV6-5 and TRBJ1-1, with D maybe TRBD1 (6 bases). Trimming took 5 bases from V and 4 from J, leaving 11 bases between them. The germline gives CDR1 MNHEY, CDR2 SVGAGI. The CDR3 contains 13 residues. The CDR3 coding sequence is TGTGCCAGCAGTGGGGGGCCTATCACTGAAGCTTTCTTT. Amino acid sequence: CASSGGPITEAFF.

The rearrangement joins TRBV4-3 to TRBJ2-1; D gene uncertain. Trimming took 0 bases from V and 10 from J, leaving 10 bases between them. This CDR3 has 13 residues. Germline-derived CDR1 and CDR2 are LGHNA and YSLEER. The chain's CDR3 is CASSQDRRPEQFF. CDR3 coding DNA: TGCGCCAGCAGCCAAGATCGGAGACCCGAGCAGTTCTTC.

In nucleotides, the CDR3 is TGTGCCAGCAGGGTCAGGGGCAACTATGGCTACACCTTC. It specifies CASRVRGNYGYTF. The J gene is TRBJ1-2, the V gene TRBV6-5; TRBD1 might be the D (6 bases). V was cut by 6 bases and J by 2 bases, with 10 bases left in between. The CDR3 contains 13 residues. The V gene's germline CDR1 is MNHEY and CDR2 SVGAGI.

The gene calls are TRBV5-5 and TRBJ1-1; D is ambiguous. This CDR3 comprises 15 residues. V was pared by 2 bases and J by 1 base, with 12 bases between. The germline V gene has CDR1 SGHKS and CDR2 YYEKEE (reference sequence). The CDR3 nucleotides are TGTGCCAGCAGCTTCGGTAGAAACGCGAACACTGAAGCTTTCTTT. The encoded protein is CASSFGRNANTEAFF. Full variable domain (missing parts from reference TRBV5-5 and TRBJ1-1): DAGVTQSPTHLIKTRGQQVTLRCSPISGHKSVSWYQQVLGQGPQFIFQYYEKEERGRGNFPDRFSARQFPNYSSELNVNALLLGDSALYLCASSFGRNANTEAFFGQGTRLTVV.

This clonotype was seen a few times. The chain is built from TRBV5-1 and TRBJ1-2; TRBD1 aligns across 12 bases. V shed 7 bases and J 6 bases; nucleotides not matched to a gene: 16. The germline gives CDR1 SGHRS, CDR2 YFSETQ. CDR3 length: 17 amino acids. This CDR3 reads CASGPILTGTGGNGYTF. As DNA, the CDR3 is TGCGCCAGCGGTCCAATTTTAACCGGGACAGGGGGCAATGGCTACACCTTC. Combining the CDR3 with reference TRBV5-1 and TRBJ1-2 gives the whole variable domain KAGVTQTPRYLIKTRGQQVTLSCSPISGHRSVSWYQQTPGQGLQFLFEYFSETQRNKGNFPGRFSGRQFSNSRSEMNVSTLELGDSALYLCASGPILTGTGGNGYTFGSGTRLTVV.

The V call is TRBV7-9, the J call TRBJ1-2, with a tentative D call TRBD1 (5 bases). Trimming pared 4 bases from V and 4 bases from J, leaving 16 bases between. Germline V CDR1 and CDR2: SEHNR, FQNEAQ (reference sequence). The CDR3 has 15 amino acids. CDR3 DNA sequence: TGTGCCAGCAGCTCCCTCGACAGAGCTCCCTATGGCTACACCTTC. Its protein is CASSSLDRAPYGYTF.

The CDR3 DNA is TGTGCCAGCAGCTTAAAAGGCACTTCGAACACTGAAGCTTTCTTT. It is translated as CASSLKGTSNTEAFF. The chain has TRBV7-9 and TRBJ1-1; D not certain. This CDR3 is 15 amino acids long. CDR1 and CDR2 (germline): SEHNR, FQNEAQ (reference sequence). V shed 2 bases and J shed 1 base, with 11 bases lying between them. The full variable domain, completed using reference TRBV7-9 and TRBJ1-1, is DTGVSQNPRHKITKRGQNVTFRCDPISEHNRLYWYRQTLGQGPEFLTYFQNEAQLEKSRLLSDRFSAERPKGSFSTLEIQRTEQGDSAMYLCASSLKGTSNTEAFFGQGTRLTVV.

This clonotype was seen a few times. The rearrangement uses TRBV7-3 and TRBJ2-1; perhaps TRBD1 as D (7 bases). The CDR3 loop spans 13 amino acids. Trimming pared 8 bases from V and 6 bases from J, leaving 14 bases between. Germline loops: CDR1 SGHTA, CDR2 FQGTGA. CDR3 DNA: TGTGCCAGCGGGGCGGGACAGACCAATGAGCAGTTCTTC. Protein product: CASGAGQTNEQFF. Full variable domain (remainder filled in from reference TRBV7-3 and TRBJ2-1): GAGVSQTPSNKVTEKGKYVELRCDPISGHTALYWYRQSLGQGPEFLIYFQGTGAADDSGLPNDRFFAVRPEGSVSTLKIQRTERGDSAVYLCASGAGQTNEQFFGPGTRLTVL.

The chain carries TRBV25-1 and TRBJ2-4, with D possibly being TRBD1 (6 bases). This CDR3 is 14 amino acids long. The V and J ends lost 4 bases and 8 bases respectively, with 15 bases between them. Germline CDR1 and CDR2: MGHDK and SYGVNS. The DNA of the CDR3 is TGTGCCAGCAGTGCCGCAGGGGTCGGAGACATTCAGTACTTC. It translates to CASSAAGVGDIQYF.